This entry concerns a single T cell receptor (beta chain). There are a few counts of this clonotype. This receptor's antigen is unknown. The record has no base qualities; no much larger clone is one base away. The study deep-sequenced TCR repertoires of sorted CD4+ and CD8+ blood T cells from severe aplastic anemia patients and healthy subjects. Ficoll-Paque density gradient centrifugation was used to isolate peripheral blood mononuclear cells. Before DNA was extracted, CD4+ and CD8+ T cells were sorted using either FACS or magnetic beads. This entry belongs to a study of CD8+CD57+ T cells in acquired aplastic anemia listed by TCRdb under 2018. Background for the entire study: Extracted DNA from sorted CD4+ and CD8+ cells averaged approximately 3 ug, ranging from about 0.19 to 30 ug. An average of approximately 9.8 million reads for CD4+ cells and around 11 million reads for CD8+ cells was obtained from healthy donor samples. Results the study describes overall, beyond this receptor: Approximately 27 CD8+ CDR3 sequences were found in both patients and controls but appeared to be highly expressed in patients and within the immunodominant clones of the patients. Patients and healthy controls showed no significant difference in CD8+ Simpson's diversity (P=0.060).

TCR beta VDJ combination and CDR3 sequence profiling used genomic DNA as the template. An Illumina HiSeq 2000 was used for TCR repertoire sequencing. The authors' analysis ran thus. TRBV/TRBJ rearrangement plots, CDR3 size and DJ length profiles, and Simpson's diversity index were used to assess repertoires. Whichever DNA sequence was most abundant in the deep sequencing data was defined as the immunodominant clone. CDR3 amino acid sequences were screened for sharing across subjects and were compared with published repertoires and the VDJdb database. Using fastp at Q25 and MiXCR, TCRdb reprocessed the public reads and kept productive beta chains. Rows with one shared CDR3 protein collapse into an entry with the most common genes and DNA. TCRdb, not the authors, supplied the V and J calls. In this sample the table shows just over 400,000 distinct CDR3 sequences, about two thirds of which occur a single time. Jointly, the top ten make up approximately 3.8% of the sample.

The CDR3, from cysteine to phenylalanine, totals 12 residues. The retained sequence is limited to the CDR3, 36 bases, with the frame set at the first base. V sheds 11 bases and J sheds 3 bases, leaving 14 bases between their ends. From a lookup of the germline V gene, CDR1 and CDR2 are SNHLY and FYNNEI. The chain was built from TRBV2 and TRBJ2-7, with TRBD2 tentatively as D gene (5 bases match). Sequencing was performed on sorted CD4+, CD8+, or CD8+CD57+ T cells (not recorded which) from PBMCs. This receptor was identified in a human donor in good health, serving as a control. The DNA sequence reads TGTGCCTCCGCCGCCGGGAACTACGAGCAGTACTTC. Its coded protein is CASAAGNYEQYF. The full variable domain, with segments outside the CDR3 supplied by the reference TRBV2 and TRBJ2-7 proteins, appears as EPEVTQTPSHQVTQMGQEVILRCVPISNHLYFYWYRQILGQKVEFLVSFYNNEISEKSEIFDDQFSVERPDGSNFTLKIRSTKLEDSAMYFCASAAGNYEQYFGPGTRLTVT.